A selection of T cell receptor beta chains follows, all from one sample in a study of blood T cell repertoires in COVID-19. Some clones are missing from TCRdb's copy, which holds only in-frame ones; the method was immunoSEQ multiplex PCR. The sample holds a few hundred thousand clones, about 90% seen once. The sample taken for sequencing was PBMCs or T cells enriched from blood (not recorded which). The receptors originated from a woman aged 18 to 35 with acute COVID-19. Both conserved end residues are part of each CDR3. The D gene is left open where the match is weak. Where a row states a size, it is once, few, many or the class of an expanded clone; other rows omit it.

J gene: TRBJ2-7
clone size: few
V gene: TRBV2
D gene: TRBD1
CDR3 protein: CASIRNLGQAYEQYF
CDR3 DNA: TGTGCCAGCATTCGAAACCTGGGACAGGCCTACGAGCAGTACTTC

J gene: TRBJ2-7
clone size: -
V gene: TRBV10-3
D gene: -
CDR3 protein: CAISPHKYEQYF
CDR3 DNA: TGTGCCATCAGCCCACATAAATACGAGCAGTACTTC

J gene: TRBJ2-3
clone size: -
V gene: TRBV7-9
D gene: -
CDR3 protein: CASSLGRQVPSDTQYF
CDR3 DNA: TGTGCCAGCAGCTTAGGACGACAGGTCCCATCAGATACGCAGTATTTT

J gene: TRBJ1-1
clone size: -
V gene: TRBV28
D gene: -
CDR3 protein: CASSLDRLTEAFF
CDR3 DNA: TGTGCCAGCAGTCTCGACAGGCTCACTGAAGCTTTCTTT

J gene: TRBJ2-7
clone size: -
V gene: TRBV28
D gene: TRBD2
CDR3 protein: CASSSPGLAGYKQYF
CDR3 DNA: TGTGCCAGCAGTTCTCCGGGACTAGCGGGATATAAGCAGTACTTC

J gene: TRBJ1-4
clone size: -
V gene: TRBV18
D gene: -
CDR3 protein: CASSPQGTNEKLFF
CDR3 DNA: TGTGCCAGCTCACCGCAGGGAACTAATGAAAAACTGTTTTTT

J gene: TRBJ1-2
clone size: -
V gene: TRBV5-6
D gene: -
CDR3 protein: CASSPEGVNYGYTF
CDR3 DNA: TGTGCCAGCAGCCCTGAAGGGGTGAACTATGGCTACACCTTC

J gene: TRBJ1-1
clone size: -
V gene: TRBV10-3
D gene: TRBD1
CDR3 protein: CATNRGVNTEAFF
CDR3 DNA: TGTGCCACCAACAGGGGAGTAAACACTGAAGCTTTCTTT

J gene: TRBJ2-7
clone size: -
V gene: TRBV29-1
D gene: TRBD2
CDR3 protein: CSVELKGLAGVEQYF
CDR3 DNA: TGCAGCGTTGAACTAAAGGGACTAGCGGGAGTTGAGCAGTACTTC

J gene: TRBJ2-3
clone size: -
V gene: TRBV7-9
D gene: TRBD2
CDR3 protein: CAKQGLAGGTSTDTQYF
CDR3 DNA: TGTGCCAAACAGGGACTAGCGGGAGGAACTAGCACAGATACGCAGTATTTT

J gene: TRBJ1-5
clone size: -
V gene: TRBV9
D gene: -
CDR3 protein: CASSVVGDTNQPQHF
CDR3 DNA: TGTGCCAGCAGCGTAGTAGGGGACACCAATCAGCCCCAGCATTTT

J gene: TRBJ2-7
clone size: -
V gene: TRBV19
D gene: TRBD1
CDR3 protein: CASSIGGRGLRYEQYF
CDR3 DNA: TGTGCCAGTAGTATTGGCGGCAGGGGGTTGAGGTACGAGCAGTACTTC